These 20 T cell receptor beta chains were sequenced from one sample in a study of shared clonotypes between healthy human individuals. Sequenced by immunoSEQ multiplex PCR; TCRdb stores in-frame clones only, minus some. The sample yields roughly 86,000 clones, 68% seen once. Specimen: memory CD8+ T cells sorted from blood. This sample's subset: CD45RO+ cells pooled with CCR7-negative TemRA cells. The receptors were sampled from a man aged 25 to 40 in good health.

This rearrangement joins TRBV7-9 to TRBJ1-5; D is unresolved. Between the trimmed V and J ends, which lost 4 bases and 2 bases, there was a span of 12 bases. The V gene's germline CDR1 is SEHNR and CDR2 FQNEAQ (reference sequence). This CDR3 contains 15 residues. The CDR3 DNA reads TGTGCCAGCAGCTCGTTGGGCGGAGGCAATCAGCCCCAGCATTTT. As protein: CASSSLGGGNQPQHF.

This chain connects TRBV5-1 to TRBJ1-2; the D is unclear. CDR1 SGHRS and CDR2 YFSETQ come from the germline V gene. The CDR3 length is 14 residues. Trimming took off 0 bases at V and 5 bases at J, with 11 bases between the two ends. In nucleotides, the CDR3 is TGCGCCAGCAGCTTGGCATCAGAGACTTATGGCTACACCTTC. Amino acids: CASSLASETYGYTF.

This clone was observed a few times. The rearrangement links TRBV28 to TRBJ1-1; no definite D call. The CDR3 sequence is 10 residues long. Germline loops: CDR1 MDHEN, CDR2 SYDVKM. CDR3 nucleotides: TGTGCTTCAAGAGACACTGAAGCTTTCTTT. It translates to CASRDTEAFF.

The V and J genes are TRBV9 and TRBJ2-1, with D possibly TRBD2 on 6 matching bases. CDR3 length equals 17 residues. V was cut by 0 bases and J by 7 bases, with 20 bases left in between. Germline lookup yields CDR1 SGDLS and CDR2 YYNGEE. The CDR3 spells CASSVEGLHEKLNEQFF. CDR3 nucleotide sequence: TGTGCCAGCAGCGTAGAGGGACTCCACGAAAAGCTAAATGAGCAGTTCTTC.

This clone was detected only once. The V and J genes are TRBV2 and TRBJ1-5; TRBD1 agrees at 7 bases. Germline CDR1 SNHLY, CDR2 FYNNEI. The ends lost 6 bases at V and 6 bases at J; junction bases unmatched: 11. This CDR3 has 15 residues. The CDR3 spells CASSDGTVGGQPQHF. CDR3 nucleotide sequence: TGTGCCAGCAGCGACGGGACAGTGGGTGGTCAGCCCCAGCATTTT.

Comment on this clone: At one end the junction does not follow the germline gene, possibly because of a read error. J is TRBJ2-3 and V is TRBV7-7, with D maybe TRBD1 (6 bases). Germline CDR1 is SSHAT and CDR2 is FNYEAQ (reference sequence). There are 15 residues in the CDR3. The DNA for the CDR3 is TGTGCTAGCAGCTTAGGCCCAGGGGGCACAGATACGCAGTATTTT. Amino acids: CASSLGPGGTDTQYF.

CDR3 loop: CASSFPTSLPMNTQYF. CDR3 sequence (DNA): TGTGCCAGCAGCTTCCCGACTAGCCTCCCCATGAATACGCAGTATTTT. The chain recombines TRBV7-2 with TRBJ2-3; 7 bases fit TRBD2. V lost 3 bases to trimming and J lost 7 bases; unmatched junction nucleotides: 13. This CDR3 has 16 amino acids. The germline V gene has CDR1 SGHTA and CDR2 FQGNSA.

This clone appeared many times. The rearrangement joins TRBV5-1 to TRBJ2-7, with 9 bases that match TRBD2. Trimming cost V 4 bases and J 1 base; bases outside gene matches: 9. There are 16 residues in the CDR3. Germline CDR1 reads SGHRS; CDR2 reads YFSETQ. DNA for the CDR3: TGCGCCAGCAGCATTTCCGCAGCGGGAGGATCCTACGAGCAGTACTTC. Translation gives CASSISAAGGSYEQYF.

This clone was seen a handful of times. The rearrangement links TRBV21-1 to TRBJ2-3; the D segment call TRBD2 is taken from the table without a DNA check. TRBV21-1 has pseudogene status. This CDR3 comprises 16 residues. In DNA, the CDR3 is TGTGCCAGCAGCAAAGTGCACGTCGGGGGCACAGATACGCAGTATTTT. Residues: CASSKVHVGGTDTQYF.

CDR3 in DNA: TGTGCCAGCAGCGGCAGACTAGCGGGAGTTGGGTATACGCAGTATTTT. It translates to CASSGRLAGVGYTQYF. This chain connects TRBV11-2 to TRBJ2-3; 12 bases fit TRBD2. This CDR3 comprises 16 residues. V was pared by 5 bases and J by 7 bases, with 10 bases of the junction left unmatched. Germline values: CDR1 SGHAT, CDR2 FQNNGV.

With regard to this clone: A much larger clone sits a single nucleotide away, making a read error possible. V is TRBV7-9 and J is TRBJ2-3; a possible D gene is TRBD1 (6 bases). The V gene's germline CDR1 is SEHNR and CDR2 FQNEAQ (reference sequence). The germline V and J ends were trimmed by 9 bases and 0 bases, with 16 bases remaining between them. The length of the CDR3 is 15 residues. The CDR3 is CASSRSQGSTDTQYF. The CDR3 DNA follows: TGTGCCAGTTCAAGATCACAGGGTAGCACAGATACGCAGTATTTT.

This clone appeared a few times. DNA of the CDR3: TGTGCCAGCAGCTCCGGGACAGGAACGAGCACAGATACGCAGTATTTT. It specifies CASSSGTGTSTDTQYF. The chain has TRBV11-2 and TRBJ2-3; 8 positions match TRBD1. The CDR3 totals 16 residues. The trim removed 4 bases at V and 0 bases at J, leaving 6 bases unmatched. Germline V gives CDR1 SGHAT, CDR2 FQNNGV.

The gene calls are TRBV7-2 and TRBJ1-2; TRBD1 agrees at 7 bases. The ends lost 4 bases at V and 5 bases at J; junction bases unmatched: 1. CDR1 and CDR2 from the germline V gene are SGHTA and FQGNSA. The CDR3 length is 12 residues. CDR3 residues: CASSSGGYGYTF. DNA of the CDR3: TGTGCCAGCAGCTCAGGGGGTTATGGCTACACCTTC.

The J gene is TRBJ1-1, the V gene TRBV7-9, with D maybe TRBD1 (6 bases). CDR3 size: 13 residues. Trimming cost V 5 bases and J 5 bases, with 12 bases left between them. The V gene's germline CDR1 is SEHNR and CDR2 FQNEAQ (reference sequence). The CDR3 bases are TGTGCCAGCAGCGGTCCAGGGGATACTGAAGCTTTCTTT. Its protein product is CASSGPGDTEAFF.

This clone was observed a few times. CDR3: CASSHYREVRIDTQYF. The CDR3 nucleotides are TGTGCCAGCTCACATTATCGGGAGGTCAGGATAGATACGCAGTATTTT. The chain carries TRBV18 and TRBJ2-3; 7 nucleotides line up with TRBD2. The CDR3 has 16 amino acids. V lost 4 bases and J lost 5; bases outside the gene matches: 12. From germline, CDR1 is KGHSH and CDR2 LQKENI.

The chain combines TRBV30 with TRBJ1-4; 8 nucleotides match TRBD1. Trimming removed 5 bases from V and 7 bases from J; junction bases left unmatched: 9. This CDR3 is 14 amino acids long. Germline CDR1 GTSNPN, CDR2 SVGIG (reference sequence). CDR3 nucleotide sequence: TGTGCCTGGGGAGCTGGACAGGGTGGTGAAAAACTGTTTTTT. The encoded protein is CAWGAGQGGEKLFF.

This chain connects TRBV28 to TRBJ1-1; possible D gene TRBD1, 5 bases. CDR1 is MDHEN and CDR2 is SYDVKM in the germline V gene. The CDR3 spans 16 residues. Trimming took 5 bases from V and 11 from J, leaving 27 bases between them. Here the CDR3 DNA reads TGTGCCAGCAGTCCACCCGGGCGGGTACCGGTAAGGGGTGCTTTCTTT. The encoded protein is CASSPPGRVPVRGAFF. Based on the CDR3 plus reference TRBV28 and TRBJ1-1, the full variable domain is DVKVTQSSRYLVKRTGEKVFLECVQDMDHENMFWYRQDPGLGLRLIYFSYDVKMKEKGDIPEGYSVSREKKERFSLILESASTNQTSMYLCASSPPGRVPVRGAFFGQGTRLTVV.

This clone was seen a few times. The chain carries TRBV18 and TRBJ2-1; a possible D gene is TRBD2 (6 bases). Germline V gene sequence: CDR1 KGHSH, CDR2 LQKENI. The V gene lost 0 bases and the J gene lost 9 bases, with 18 bases spanning the gap. The CDR3 covers 16 residues. For the CDR3, the DNA is TGTGCCAGCTCACCACCGCGCGGGAAACGAGGTGTTGAGCAGTTCTTC. Translated, it gives CASSPPRGKRGVEQFF. Complete variable domain (other parts from reference TRBV18 and TRBJ2-1): NAGVMQNPRHLVRRRGQEARLRCSPMKGHSHVYWYRQLPEEGLKFMVYLQKENIIDESGMPKERFSAEFPKEGPSILRIQQVVRGDSAAYFCASSPPRGKRGVEQFFGPGTRLTVL.

Worth noting for this clone: The same CDR3 also results from other DNA sequences found in this sample. CDR3 loop: CASRGRRTGELFF. The CDR3 bases are TGTGCCAGCAGAGGACGTCGGACCGGGGAGCTGTTTTTT. The chain is built from TRBV5-6 and TRBJ2-2; D unclear. The CDR3 is 13 amino acids. The germline CDR1 and CDR2 sequences are SGHDT and YYEEEE. V was cut by 5 bases and J by 5 bases, with 10 bases left in between.

The V gene is TRBV12-5, the J gene TRBJ2-4; 8 nucleotides match TRBD2. Unmatched junction bases numbered 8, after V lost 7 bases and J lost 6 bases. Germline CDR1 and CDR2: LGHNT and FRNRAP. This CDR3 region has 14 residues. DNA for the CDR3: TGTGCTAGTGCCGTCGATACTAGCGGAAACATTCAGTACTTC. This sequence encodes CASAVDTSGNIQYF.